This T cell receptor beta chain was sequenced in a study of CXCR3-negative and CXCR3-positive naive CD8 T cells. UMI-labeled 5' RACE TRB cDNA libraries were prepared from the cells. TCRdb reprocessed the 5' RACE reads, keeping one entry per CDR3 protein, no DNA. This sample contains roughly 30,000 distinct CDR3 sequences. CDR3 length equals 14 residues. Germline-derived CDR1 and CDR2 are LNHNV and YYDKDF (reference sequence). Sample: memory CD8+ T cells from blood. The TCR originated in a human donor in good health. Some clones in this sample may be carry-over from other donors' samples. The chain uses TRBV15 and TRBJ2-7; TCRdb reports TRBD2, a call that lacks DNA to check it against. CDR3 sequence reads: CATSRSGSGEEQYF.